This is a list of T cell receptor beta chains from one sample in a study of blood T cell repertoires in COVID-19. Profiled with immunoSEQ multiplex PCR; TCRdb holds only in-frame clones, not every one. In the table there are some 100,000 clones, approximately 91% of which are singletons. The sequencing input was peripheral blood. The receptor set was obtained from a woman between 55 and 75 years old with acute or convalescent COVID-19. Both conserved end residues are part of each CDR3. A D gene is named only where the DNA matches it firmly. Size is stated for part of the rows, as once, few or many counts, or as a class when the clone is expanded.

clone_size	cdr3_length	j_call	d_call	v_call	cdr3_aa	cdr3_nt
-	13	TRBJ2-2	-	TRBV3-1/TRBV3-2	CATPRPNTGELFF	TGTGCCACCCCTAGGCCGAACACCGGGGAGCTGTTTTTT
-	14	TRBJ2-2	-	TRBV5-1	CASSLSTITGELFF	TGCGCCAGCAGCTTATCGACTATCACCGGGGAGCTGTTTTTT
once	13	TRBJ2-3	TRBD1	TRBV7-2	CASSSGQADTQYF	TGTGCCAGCAGCTCCGGACAGGCAGATACGCAGTATTTT
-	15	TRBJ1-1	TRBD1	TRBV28	CASSPPIVGGGRAFF	TGTGCCAGCAGTCCACCCATTGTAGGGGGCGGGAGGGCTTTCTTT
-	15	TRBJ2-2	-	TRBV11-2	CASSLAEGVTGELFF	TGTGCCAGCAGCTTAGCCGAGGGCGTTACCGGGGAGCTGTTTTTT
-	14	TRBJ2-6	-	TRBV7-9	CASSKPSGANVLTF	TGTGCCAGCAGCAAGCCTTCTGGGGCCAACGTCCTGACTTTC
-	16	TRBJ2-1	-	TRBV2	CASSQGGGSSYNEQFF	TGTGCCAGCAGCCAAGGAGGGGGCAGCTCCTACAATGAGCAGTTCTTC
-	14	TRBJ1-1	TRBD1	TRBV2	CASRGTGRNTEAFF	TGTGCCAGCAGAGGGACAGGGCGGAACACTGAAGCTTTCTTT
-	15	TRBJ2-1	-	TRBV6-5	CASIFSSVSYNEQFF	TGTGCCAGCATCTTCTCTAGCGTCTCCTACAATGAGCAGTTCTTC
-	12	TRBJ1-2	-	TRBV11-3	CASSTPPLGYTF	TGTGCCAGCAGCACACCTCCTTTGGGCTACACCTTC
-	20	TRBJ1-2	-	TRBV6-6	CASSWGSGSWDKTARYGYTF	TGTGCCAGCAGCTGGGGCAGCGGCTCATGGGACAAAACCGCTCGATATGGCTACACCTTC
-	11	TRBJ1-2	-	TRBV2	CASSPLEGYTF	TGTGCCAGCAGTCCCCTCGAGGGCTACACCTTC
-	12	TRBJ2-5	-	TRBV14	CASSQEGGTQYF	TGTGCCAGCAGCCAAGAGGGGGGGACCCAGTACTTC
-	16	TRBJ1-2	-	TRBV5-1	CASSLASIGGNYGYTF	TGCGCCAGCAGCTTGGCCTCCATCGGGGGGAACTATGGCTACACCTTC
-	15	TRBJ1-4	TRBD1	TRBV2	CASSGWTGANEKLFF	TGTGCCAGCAGTGGATGGACAGGGGCAAATGAAAAACTGTTTTTT
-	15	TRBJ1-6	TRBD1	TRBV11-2	CASSVTGAGNSPLHF	TGTGCCAGCAGCGTTACAGGGGCTGGGAATTCACCCCTCCACTTT
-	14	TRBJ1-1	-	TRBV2	CASSEQGPNTEAFF	TGTGCCAGCAGTGAACAGGGGCCGAACACTGAAGCTTTCTTT
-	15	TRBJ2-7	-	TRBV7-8	CASSLGGTETYEQYF	TGTGCCAGCAGCTTAGGCGGGACCGAGACCTACGAGCAGTACTTC
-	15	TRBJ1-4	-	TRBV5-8	CASSLGEAGNEKLFF	TGTGCCAGCAGCTTGGGAGAGGCCGGCAATGAAAAACTGTTTTTT
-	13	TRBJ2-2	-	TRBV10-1	CASSPTGGGELFF	TGCGCCAGCTCCCCGACCGGGGGTGGGGAGCTGTTTTTT
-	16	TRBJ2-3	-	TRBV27	CASSYGFGGISDTQYF	TGTGCCAGCAGTTACGGCTTCGGCGGGATCTCAGATACGCAGTATTTT
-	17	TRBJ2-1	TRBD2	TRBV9	CASSVAVRTSGRDEQFF	TGTGCCAGCAGCGTAGCGGTCCGGACTAGCGGGAGGGATGAGCAGTTCTTC
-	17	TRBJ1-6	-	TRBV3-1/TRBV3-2	CASSPRSWTLYNSPLHF	TGTGCCAGCAGCCCCAGATCCTGGACTTTGTATAATTCACCCCTCCACTTT
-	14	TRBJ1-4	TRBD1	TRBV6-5	CASSSQGVDEKLFF	TGTGCCAGCAGTTCTCAGGGGGTGGATGAAAAACTGTTTTTT
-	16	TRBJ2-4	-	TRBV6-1	CASSGSGAWAKNIQYF	TGTGCCAGCAGTGGCTCAGGTGCGTGGGCCAAAAACATTCAGTACTTC
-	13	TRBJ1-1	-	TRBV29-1	CSVDPWTNTEAFF	TGCAGCGTTGATCCCTGGACAAATACTGAAGCTTTCTTT
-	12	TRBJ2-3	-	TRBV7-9	CASSLGEDTQYF	TGTGCCAGCAGCTTAGGAGAGGATACGCAGTATTTT
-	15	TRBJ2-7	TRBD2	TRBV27	CASSLLSSGSYEQYF	TGTGCCAGCAGTTTATTGTCTAGCGGTTCCTACGAGCAGTACTTC
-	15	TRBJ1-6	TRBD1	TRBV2	CASTYPGQGYSPLHF	TGTGCCAGCACTTACCCGGGACAGGGGTATTCACCCCTCCACTTT
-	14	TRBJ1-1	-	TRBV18	CASSPQGSATEAFF	TGTGCCAGCTCACCTCAGGGGTCGGCCACTGAAGCTTTCTTT
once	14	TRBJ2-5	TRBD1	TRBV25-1	CASSGRGQGETQYF	TGTGCCAGCAGTGGCAGGGGGCAAGGGGAGACCCAGTACTTC
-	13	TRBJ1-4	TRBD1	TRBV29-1	CSVRTGVVEKLFF	TGCAGCGTTAGGACAGGAGTGGTAGAAAAACTGTTTTTT
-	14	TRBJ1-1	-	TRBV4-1	CASSQETGPTEAFF	TGCGCCAGCAGCCAAGAAACAGGCCCCACTGAAGCTTTCTTT
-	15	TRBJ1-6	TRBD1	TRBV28	CASSSPGTGVAPLHF	TGTGCCAGCAGTTCCCCCGGGACAGGGGTTGCACCCCTCCACTTT
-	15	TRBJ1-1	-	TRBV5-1	CASSLVGRLNTEAFF	TGCGCCAGCAGCTTGGTTGGCAGGTTGAACACTGAAGCTTTCTTT
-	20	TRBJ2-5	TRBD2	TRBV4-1	CASSQVWGGKREGRRETQYF	TGCGCCAGCAGCCAAGTATGGGGGGGGAAGCGGGAGGGCCGTCGGGAGACCCAGTACTTC
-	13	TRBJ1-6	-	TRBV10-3	CAISAGENSPLHF	TGTGCCATCAGTGCAGGGGAAAATTCACCCCTCCACTTT
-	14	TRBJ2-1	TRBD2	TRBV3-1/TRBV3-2	CASSPLAGANEQFF	TGTGCCAGCAGCCCACTAGCGGGAGCCAATGAGCAGTTCTTC
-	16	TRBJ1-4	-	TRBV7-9	CASSLAAGTFNEKLFF	TGTGCCAGCAGCTTAGCGGCGGGCACCTTTAATGAAAAACTGTTTTTT
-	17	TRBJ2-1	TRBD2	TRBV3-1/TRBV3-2	CASSQDLRRLAINEQFF	TGTGCCAGCAGCCAAGATCTCCGGAGACTAGCTATAAATGAGCAGTTCTTC
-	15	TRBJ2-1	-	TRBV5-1	CASSSSSEVSDEQFF	TGCGCCAGCAGCTCGTCTAGCGAGGTTTCGGATGAGCAGTTCTTC
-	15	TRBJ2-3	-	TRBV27	CASSSTGFVTDTQYF	TGTGCCAGCAGTTCGACAGGTTTTGTCACAGATACGCAGTATTTT
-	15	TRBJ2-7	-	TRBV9	CASSVDQGLSGEQYF	TGTGCCAGCAGCGTAGACCAGGGGCTCTCGGGCGAGCAGTACTTC
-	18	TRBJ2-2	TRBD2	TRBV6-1	CASSEALLAGANTGELFF	TGTGCCAGCAGTGAAGCGCTACTAGCGGGAGCCAACACCGGGGAGCTGTTTTTT
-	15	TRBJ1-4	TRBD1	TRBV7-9	CASSPFETGNEKLFF	TGTGCCAGCAGCCCGTTTGAGACAGGGAATGAAAAACTGTTTTTT
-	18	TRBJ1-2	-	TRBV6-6	CASSPRTGIGDLPYGYTF	TGTGCCAGCAGTCCCAGAACAGGGATAGGAGATCTACCATATGGCTACACCTTC
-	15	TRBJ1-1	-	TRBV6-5	CASSYSGRGRAEAFF	TGTGCCAGCAGTTACTCCGGCAGGGGAAGGGCTGAAGCTTTCTTT
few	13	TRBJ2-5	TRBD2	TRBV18	CASSPGTKETQYF	TGTGCCAGCTCACCAGGGACTAAAGAGACCCAGTACTTC
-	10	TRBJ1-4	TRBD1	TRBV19	CATGTGRKFF	TGTGCCACCGGGACAGGGAGGAAGTTTTTT
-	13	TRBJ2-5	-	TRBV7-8	CASLTKGGETQYF	TGTGCCAGCTTAACTAAGGGAGGAGAGACCCAGTACTTC
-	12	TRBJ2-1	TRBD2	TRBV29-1	CSGGPGGNEQFF	TGCAGCGGGGGACCGGGGGGTAATGAGCAGTTCTTC
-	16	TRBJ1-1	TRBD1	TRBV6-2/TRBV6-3	CASSLTTDREGTEAFF	TGTGCCAGCAGTCTGACAACCGACAGGGAAGGGACTGAAGCTTTCTTT
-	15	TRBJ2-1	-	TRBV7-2	CATGSETAVYNEQFF	TGTGCCACTGGCTCCGAGACAGCTGTTTACAATGAGCAGTTCTTC
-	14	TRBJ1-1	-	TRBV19	CASSAYQVNTEAFF	TGTGCCAGTAGTGCGTACCAGGTGAACACTGAAGCTTTCTTT
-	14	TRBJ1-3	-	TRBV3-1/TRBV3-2	CASSPLETGNTIYF	TGTGCCAGCAGCCCTCTCGAGACTGGAAACACCATATATTTT
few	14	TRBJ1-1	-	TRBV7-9	CASSLVSQTTEAFF	TGTGCCAGCAGCTTAGTAAGCCAAACCACTGAAGCTTTCTTT
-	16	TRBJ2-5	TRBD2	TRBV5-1	CASHEGTSGRRETQYF	TGCGCCAGTCACGAAGGGACTAGCGGGAGGAGAGAGACCCAGTACTTC
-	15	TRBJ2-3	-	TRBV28	CASSSPGTYTDTQYF	TGTGCCAGCAGTTCCCCGGGGACATACACAGATACGCAGTATTTT
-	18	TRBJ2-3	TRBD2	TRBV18	CASSRAGGIPPSTDTQYF	TGTGCCAGCTCACGAGCGGGAGGGATTCCTCCTAGCACAGATACGCAGTATTTT